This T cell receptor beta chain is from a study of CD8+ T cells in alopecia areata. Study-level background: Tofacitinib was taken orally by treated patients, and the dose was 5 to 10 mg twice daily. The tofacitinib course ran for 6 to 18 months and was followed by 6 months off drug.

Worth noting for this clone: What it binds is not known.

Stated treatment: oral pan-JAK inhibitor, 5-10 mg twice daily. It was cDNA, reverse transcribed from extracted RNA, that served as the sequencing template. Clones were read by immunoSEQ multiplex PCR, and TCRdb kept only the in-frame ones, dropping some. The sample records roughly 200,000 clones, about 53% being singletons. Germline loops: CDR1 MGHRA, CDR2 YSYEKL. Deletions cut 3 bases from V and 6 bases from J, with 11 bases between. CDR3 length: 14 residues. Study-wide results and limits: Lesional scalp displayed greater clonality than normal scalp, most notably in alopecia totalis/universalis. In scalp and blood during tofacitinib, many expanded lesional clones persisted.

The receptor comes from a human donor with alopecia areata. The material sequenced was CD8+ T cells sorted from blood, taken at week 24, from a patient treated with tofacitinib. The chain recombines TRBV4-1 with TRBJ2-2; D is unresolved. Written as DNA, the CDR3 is TGCGCCAGCAGCCAGCCGACGTGGGCCGGGGAGCTGTTTTTT. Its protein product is CASSQPTWAGELFF.